This T cell receptor beta chain comes out of a study of T-cell memory formation after mild COVID-19. The overall study: Largely, TCR clusters stayed within a single donor.

TCRdb reprocessed the 5' RACE reads via MiXCR and lists one record per CDR3 protein. The sample has roughly 89,000 distinct CDR3 sequences; over 12% are singletons. The CDR3 spans 14 residues. The trim removed 4 bases at V and 2 bases at J, leaving 3 bases unmatched. In germline, CDR1 is MNHEY, CDR2 SVGEGT. This clonotype was obtained from a man between 18 and 29 years old who had mild COVID-19 (a few samples of this study predate the infection). Cell type and time point are not known. The sample consisted of PBMCs or a T cell subset sorted from them (not recorded which). This chain joins TRBV6-2 or TRBV6-3 and TRBJ2-7; 9 bases align to TRBD1. The CDR3 is CASSFGTGTYEQYV. As DNA, the CDR3 is TGTGCCAGCAGTTTCGGGACAGGGACCTACGAGCAGTACGTC.